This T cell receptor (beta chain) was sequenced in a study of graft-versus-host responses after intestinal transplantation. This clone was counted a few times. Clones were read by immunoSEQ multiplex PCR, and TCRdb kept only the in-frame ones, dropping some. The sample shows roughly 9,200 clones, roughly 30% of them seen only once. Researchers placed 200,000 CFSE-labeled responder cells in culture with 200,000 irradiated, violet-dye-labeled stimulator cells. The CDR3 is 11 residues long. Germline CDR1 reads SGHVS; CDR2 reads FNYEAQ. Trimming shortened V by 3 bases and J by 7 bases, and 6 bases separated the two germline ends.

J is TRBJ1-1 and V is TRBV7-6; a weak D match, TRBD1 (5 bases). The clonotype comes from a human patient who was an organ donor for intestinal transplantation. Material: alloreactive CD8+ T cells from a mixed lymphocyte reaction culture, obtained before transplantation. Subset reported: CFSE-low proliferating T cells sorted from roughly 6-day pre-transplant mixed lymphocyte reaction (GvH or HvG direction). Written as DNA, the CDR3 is TGTGCCAGCAGCTTCGACAGTGAAGCTTTCTTT. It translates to CASSFDSEAFF.